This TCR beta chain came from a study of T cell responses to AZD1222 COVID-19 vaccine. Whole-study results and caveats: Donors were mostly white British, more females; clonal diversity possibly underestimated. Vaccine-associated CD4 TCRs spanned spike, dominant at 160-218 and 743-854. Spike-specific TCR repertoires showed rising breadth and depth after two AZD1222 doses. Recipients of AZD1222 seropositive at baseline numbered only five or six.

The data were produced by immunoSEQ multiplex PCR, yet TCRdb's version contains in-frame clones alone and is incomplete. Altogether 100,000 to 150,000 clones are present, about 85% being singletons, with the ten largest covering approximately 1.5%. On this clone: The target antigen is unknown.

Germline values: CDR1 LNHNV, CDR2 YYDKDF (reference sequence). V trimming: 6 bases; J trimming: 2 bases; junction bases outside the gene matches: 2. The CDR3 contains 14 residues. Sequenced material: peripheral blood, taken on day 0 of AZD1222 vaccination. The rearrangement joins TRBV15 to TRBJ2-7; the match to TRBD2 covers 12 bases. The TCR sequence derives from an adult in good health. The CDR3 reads CATRTSGGTYEQYF. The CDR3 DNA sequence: TGTGCCACCAGGACTAGCGGGGGAACCTACGAGCAGTACTTC.